This T cell receptor (beta chain) emerged from a study of control samples from healthy donors and cancer patients (dated by TCRdb to 2018 to 2020). The receptor library was made with the immunoSEQ multiplex PCR assay. Entries here come from immuneACCESS through TCRdb and include only in-frame sequences with V and J called. Some clones fail to appear in such tables; in the studies checked, an unresolved V gene covers under half of the shortfall, and the cause of the remainder is unknown. This sample gives more than 95,000 clones in total; 85% to 90% of them show up just once. The ten largest clones add up to about 2.1% of the sample. CDR1 and CDR2 are read off the germline V gene (reference sequence) as SEHNR and FQNEAQ. There are 16 amino acids in the CDR3, from cysteine to phenylalanine inclusive. CDR3 DNA only is kept here, 48 bases in frame from base 1. The V end loses 1 base and the J end loses 5 bases, and a stretch of 15 bases separates them.

This clone occurred once. No antigen is known for it. Nothing much larger sits one base from this clone, and base qualities are not available. The V and J segments used are TRBV7-9 and TRBJ1-5; perhaps TRBD1 is the D gene, with 6 bases matching. Sequenced sample: blood. This TCR was recovered from a woman in her 70s in good health. The CDR3 sequence is CASSLGIGGAHQPQHF. The DNA sequence reads TGTGCCAGCAGCTTAGGAATTGGGGGGGCCCATCAGCCCCAGCATTTT.